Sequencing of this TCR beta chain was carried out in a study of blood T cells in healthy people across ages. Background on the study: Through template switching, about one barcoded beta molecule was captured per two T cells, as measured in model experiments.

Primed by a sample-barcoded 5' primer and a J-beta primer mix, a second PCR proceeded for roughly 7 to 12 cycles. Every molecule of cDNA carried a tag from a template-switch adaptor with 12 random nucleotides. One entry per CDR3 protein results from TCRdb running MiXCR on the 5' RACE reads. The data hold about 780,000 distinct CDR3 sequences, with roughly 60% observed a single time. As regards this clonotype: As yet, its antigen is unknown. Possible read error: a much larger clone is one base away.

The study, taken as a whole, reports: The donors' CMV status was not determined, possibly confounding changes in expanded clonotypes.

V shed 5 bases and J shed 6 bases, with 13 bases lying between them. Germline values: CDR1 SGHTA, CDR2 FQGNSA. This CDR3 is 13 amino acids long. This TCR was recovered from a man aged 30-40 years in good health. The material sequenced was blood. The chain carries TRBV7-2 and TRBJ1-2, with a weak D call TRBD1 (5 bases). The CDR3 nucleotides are TGTGCCAGCAGCCCGGACACAAACCATGGCTACACCTTC. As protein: CASSPDTNHGYTF.